This entry lists 21 T cell receptor beta chains sequenced from one sample in a study of T-cell memory formation after mild COVID-19. Each CDR3 protein is one row after TCRdb ran MiXCR on the 5' RACE reads. Among around 150,000 distinct CDR3 sequences, roughly 28% were seen once, and the ten largest hold 9.5% to 15%. The specimen was PBMCs or a T cell subset sorted from them (not recorded which). These receptors were collected from an adult woman who had mild COVID-19 (a few samples of this study predate the infection). Cell type and time point are not known.

This chain uses TRBV7-2 with TRBJ2-1, with 11 bases fitting TRBD2. The CDR3 has 18 residues. With 1 base clipped from V and 5 bases from J, the junction kept 10 bases outside the gene matches. Germline V lookup: CDR1 SGHTA, CDR2 FQGNSA. The CDR3, as DNA: TGTGCCAGCAGCTTAGAGTTCAGCCTAGCGGGGGGTCACAATGAGCAGTTCTTC. Protein: CASSLEFSLAGGHNEQFF.

This clonotype was found a few times. V usage is TRBV5-1 and J usage is TRBJ2-1, with TRBD2 matching over 9 bases. The CDR3 has 17 residues. Germline CDR1 and CDR2: SGHRS and YFSETQ. The trim removed 5 bases at V and 1 base at J, leaving 10 bases unmatched. Here the CDR3 DNA reads TGCGCCAGCAGGGCAGCGGGGGGAGCCCAGTCCTACAATGAGCAGTTCTTC. Its translation: CASRAAGGAQSYNEQFF.

This clonotype was found a few times. This chain uses TRBV12-3 or TRBV12-4 with TRBJ2-2, with D perhaps matching TRBD2 (5 bases). Trimming stripped 2 bases from V and 6 bases from J, with 13 bases between. CDR3 length equals 15 residues. This CDR3 is CASSLYRGYPGELFF. CDR3 in DNA: TGTGCCAGCAGTTTATACAGAGGGTACCCCGGGGAGCTGTTTTTT.

This clonotype was counted a few times. This chain connects TRBV6-4 to TRBJ2-1; 9 bases match TRBD2. Germline V CDR1 and CDR2: MRHNA, SNTAGT. The CDR3 is made up of 16 amino acids. V lost 0 bases, J lost 7 bases, and 7 bases stayed unmatched. The CDR3 protein is CASSDSGGRAINEQFF. CDR3 DNA: TGTGCCAGCAGTGACTCGGGCGGGAGGGCAATAAATGAGCAGTTCTTC.

This clonotype has only a few counts. V and J are TRBV5-4 and TRBJ2-7; D possibly corresponds to TRBD1 (5 bases). The ends were cut back, 4 bases at V and 0 bases at J, with 17 bases in the middle. Germline assignment: CDR1 SGHNT and CDR2 YYREEE (reference sequence). This CDR3 is built from 16 residues. The chain's CDR3 is CASSQGVARDSYEQYF. CDR3 DNA sequence: TGTGCCAGCAGCCAAGGGGTTGCCAGGGACTCCTACGAGCAGTACTTC.

CDR3 DNA sequence: TGTGCCAGCAGCCCTACAATCGACAGGCCCCATTCAGATACGCAGTATTTT. Its protein is CASSPTIDRPHSDTQYF. V is TRBV12-3 or TRBV12-4 and J is TRBJ2-3; a possible D gene is TRBD1 (6 bases). The ends were cut back, 6 bases at V and 4 bases at J, with 23 bases in the middle. This CDR3 is built from 17 residues.

This chain links TRBV7-9 with TRBJ2-1; D gene unclear. Trimming cost V 3 bases and J 6 bases, with 6 bases left between them. The CDR3 sequence is 12 residues long. From germline, CDR1 is SEHNR and CDR2 FQNEAQ (reference sequence). The CDR3 DNA follows: TGTGCCAGCAGCTTGTCGCTCAATGAGCAGTTCTTC. Amino acid sequence: CASSLSLNEQFF.

This clonotype was seen a few times. The chain uses TRBV12-3 or TRBV12-4 and TRBJ2-7, with 8 bases that match TRBD1. The CDR3 covers 14 residues. Trimming took 5 bases from V and 2 from J; bases not matched to a gene: 5. The chain's CDR3 is CASSPGQATYEQYF. The CDR3 DNA reads as TGTGCCAGCAGTCCGGGACAGGCTACCTACGAGCAGTACTTC.

The chain recombines TRBV7-2 with TRBJ2-7; D is tentatively TRBD1 or TRBD2 (5 bases each). Between the trimmed V and J ends, which lost 1 base and 4 bases, there was a span of 11 bases. Per germline, CDR1 SGHTA and CDR2 FQGNSA. CDR3 length: 14 residues. CDR3 coding DNA: TGTGCCAGCAGCTTAGGGGGACCCCCTTACGAGCAGTACTTC. Its translation is CASSLGGPPYEQYF.

This clonotype came up once. The chain uses TRBV18 and TRBJ2-1; D unclear. The CDR3 sequence is 13 residues long. The germline V gene encodes CDR1 KGHSH and CDR2 LQKENI. V lost 3 bases and J lost 7, with 10 bases in between. CDR3 protein: CASSPPARNEQFF. DNA for the CDR3: TGTGCCAGCTCACCTCCAGCGCGGAATGAGCAGTTCTTC.

The chain is built from TRBV18 and TRBJ1-1; D is possibly TRBD1 (5 bases). Deletions cut 3 bases from V and 11 bases from J, with 16 bases between. Germline V gene lookup returns CDR1 KGHSH and CDR2 LQKENI. The CDR3 sequence is 13 residues long. DNA of the CDR3: TGTGCCAGCTCACCGTCCTACCAGGGTATCGCTTTCTTT. Translation gives CASSPSYQGIAFF.

This clonotype was detected only a few times. V is TRBV7-9 and J is TRBJ1-4; no definite D call. V dropped 5 bases and J dropped 1 base, with 8 bases sitting between them. The germline V gene encodes CDR1 SEHNR and CDR2 FQNEAQ (reference sequence). The length of the CDR3 is 14 residues. In nucleotides, the CDR3 is TGTGCCAGCAGCCCACTCGGAACTAATGAAAAACTGTTTTTT. It yields the protein CASSPLGTNEKLFF.

For the CDR3, the DNA is TGCGCCAGCAGCCAAGCACCCGGACTGCCCTCCTACGAGCAGTACTTC. Protein: CASSQAPGLPSYEQYF. This chain joins TRBV4-1 and TRBJ2-7, with D possibly TRBD2 on 5 matching bases. The CDR3 loop spans 16 amino acids. Per germline, CDR1 MGHRA and CDR2 YSYEKL. Trimming cost V 1 base and J 0 bases, with 13 bases left between them.

This clonotype was seen only once. The CDR3 DNA sequence: TGTGCCAGCAGTCCTCGGGGCTCGAACTATGGCTACACCTTC. It yields the protein CASSPRGSNYGYTF. The chain is built from TRBV12-3 or TRBV12-4 and TRBJ1-2; D might be TRBD1 (5 bases). CDR3 length: 14 amino acids. V lost 5 bases to trimming and J lost 2 bases, with 12 bases between them.

J is TRBJ1-1 and V is TRBV11-3, with 8 bases fitting TRBD1. There are 15 residues in the CDR3. Trimming cost V 2 bases and J 1 base; bases outside gene matches: 3. Looked up from germline, CDR1 is SGHNT and CDR2 is YENEEA. The CDR3 protein is CASSLSGTGNTEAFF. CDR3 sequence (DNA): TGTGCCAGCAGCTTAAGCGGGACAGGGAACACTGAAGCTTTCTTT.

The chain couples TRBV6-1 to TRBJ2-7, with a tentative D call TRBD2 (5 bases). The CDR3 runs 13 residues. The germline V gene has CDR1 MNHNS and CDR2 SASEGT. Deletions cut 3 bases from V and 2 bases from J, with 8 bases between. The CDR3 sequence is CASSEGSAYEQYF. The CDR3, as DNA: TGTGCCAGCAGTGAGGGGAGCGCCTACGAGCAGTACTTC.

The chain has TRBV4-3 and TRBJ2-3; TRBD2 agrees at 7 bases. J lost 10 bases, V lost 0 bases, and 10 bases had no gene match. Germline CDR1 LGHNA, CDR2 YSLEER. This CDR3 has 15 residues. The CDR3 here is CASSQDLSGGTPQYF. CDR3 nucleotides: TGCGCCAGCAGCCAAGACCTCTCCGGGGGGACTCCGCAGTATTTT.

This clonotype has a handful of counts. The chain carries TRBV29-1 and TRBJ2-2; D might be TRBD2 (5 bases). The CDR3 spans 15 residues. Germline values: CDR1 SQVTM, CDR2 ANQGSEA. Trimming cost V 7 bases and J 2 bases, with 17 bases left between them. CDR3 bases: TGCAGCGGCCTCGGGATAGAAGTCAACACCGGGGAGCTGTTTTTT. This sequence encodes CSGLGIEVNTGELFF.

The V gene is TRBV4-2, the J gene TRBJ2-1; D not certain. Germline assignment: CDR1 LGHNA and CDR2 YNFKEQ. Trimming stripped 0 bases from V and 4 bases from J, with 10 bases between. CDR3 length: 15 residues. In DNA, the CDR3 is TGTGCCAGCAGCCAAGAATGGAATGGGTACAATGAGCAGTTCTTC. Protein product: CASSQEWNGYNEQFF.

The V and J genes are TRBV6-1 and TRBJ2-2; TRBD1 matches 7 bases. The germline gives CDR1 MNHNS, CDR2 SASEGT. Unmatched junction bases numbered 5, after V lost 6 bases and J lost 7 bases. The CDR3 is made up of 13 amino acids. The CDR3 sequence: CASRQGVYGELFF. As DNA, the CDR3 is TGTGCCAGCAGGCAGGGGGTGTACGGGGAGCTGTTTTTT.

The V call is TRBV12-3 or TRBV12-4, the J call TRBJ1-1; no reliable D call. CDR3 length: 13 amino acids. Between the trimmed V and J ends, which lost 6 bases and 0 bases, there was a span of 8 bases. The CDR3 region has the DNA TGTGCCAGCAGCCGTCTCCTGAACACTGAAGCTTTCTTT. This translates into CASSRLLNTEAFF.